This T cell receptor (beta chain) is drawn from a study of T cell repertoires in cytomegalovirus infection. Turning to the study itself: CMV infection together with matching HLA type was indicated by public TCR beta signatures. Study-wide results and limits: Cumulative frequency (of public TCR beta family members) identified carriers of CMV plus the relevant HLA. HLA-C-restricted CMV clonotypes gave the most frequent clonotype in two of eight donors.

This clonotype has a count of ten or more. Its antigen is undetermined. This CDR3 region has 15 residues. The germline V gene has CDR1 SGHTA and CDR2 FQGNSA. V was cut by 1 base and J by 4 bases, with 14 bases left in between. TCRdb re-called the reads with MiXCR, one entry per CDR3 protein. The table has some 270,000 distinct CDR3 sequences, over 15% seen once; the top ten hold approximately 44%. The sequence came from a human donor in good health (CMV status not recorded). Some clones in this sample may be carry-over from other donors' samples. Sequenced sample: CD8+ T cells from PBMCs. The chain uses TRBV7-2 and TRBJ2-7; D not resolved. CDR3 sequence reads: CASSLEGSGVYEQYF. CDR3 bases: TGTGCCAGCAGCTTAGAAGGGTCCGGAGTATACGAGCAGTACTTC.